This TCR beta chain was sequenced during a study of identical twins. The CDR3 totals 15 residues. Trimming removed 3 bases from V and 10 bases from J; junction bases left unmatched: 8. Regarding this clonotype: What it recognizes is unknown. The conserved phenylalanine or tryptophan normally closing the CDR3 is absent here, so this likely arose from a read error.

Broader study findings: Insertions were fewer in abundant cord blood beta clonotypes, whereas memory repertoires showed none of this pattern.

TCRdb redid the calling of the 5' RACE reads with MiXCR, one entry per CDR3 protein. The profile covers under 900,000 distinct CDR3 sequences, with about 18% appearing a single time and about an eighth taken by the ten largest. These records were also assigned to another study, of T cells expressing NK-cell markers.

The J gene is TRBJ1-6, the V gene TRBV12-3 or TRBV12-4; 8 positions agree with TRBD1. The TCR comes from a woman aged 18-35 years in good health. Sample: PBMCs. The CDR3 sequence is CASSFSDRVRSPLHS. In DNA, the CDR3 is TGTGCCAGCAGTTTCTCGGACAGGGTGCGCTCACCCCTCCACTCT.